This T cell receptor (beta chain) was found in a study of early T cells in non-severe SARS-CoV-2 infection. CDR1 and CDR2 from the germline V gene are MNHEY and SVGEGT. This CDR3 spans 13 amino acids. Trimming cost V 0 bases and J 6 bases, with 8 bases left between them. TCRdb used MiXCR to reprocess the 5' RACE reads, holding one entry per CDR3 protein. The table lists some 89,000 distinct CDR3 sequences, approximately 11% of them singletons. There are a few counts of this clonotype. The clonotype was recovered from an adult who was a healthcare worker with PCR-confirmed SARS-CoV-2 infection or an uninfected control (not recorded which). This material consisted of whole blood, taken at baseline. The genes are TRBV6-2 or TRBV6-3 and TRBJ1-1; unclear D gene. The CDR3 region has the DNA TGTGCCAGCAGTTACTCTACGGCCTCTGAAGCTTTCTTT. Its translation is CASSYSTASEAFF.